Presented here are 14 T cell receptor beta chains from one specimen sequenced in a study of control samples from healthy donors and cancer patients. Libraries were prepared by immunoSEQ multiplex PCR; TCRdb keeps only in-frame clonotypes and omits some of them. The repertoire has roughly 170,000 clones, 93% of them found once; the top ten carry approximately 4%. Material for sequencing was blood. The receptors shown here come from a woman aged 55-75 years in good health.

V gene TRBV5-1 combines with J gene TRBJ1-2; 7 positions match TRBD1. Germline-derived CDR1 and CDR2 are SGHRS and YFSETQ. The CDR3 covers 14 residues. With 4 bases clipped from V and 6 bases from J, the junction kept 9 bases outside the gene matches. The CDR3 nucleotides are TGCGCCAGCAGCCACCAGGGGGTCATGGATGGCTACACCTTC. Protein: CASSHQGVMDGYTF.

The chain employs TRBV3-1 (or the pseudogene TRBV3-2) and TRBJ1-1; no clear D. The CDR3 is 15 residues long. Germline CDR1 is LGHDT and CDR2 is YNNKEL (reference sequence). The V end lost 0 bases, the J end lost 4 bases, and 12 bases lay between the germline ends. This CDR3 reads CASSQEPSRATEAFF. The DNA for the CDR3 is TGTGCCAGCAGCCAAGAGCCCTCACGGGCCACTGAAGCTTTCTTT.

The genes are TRBV7-2 and TRBJ2-2; D might be TRBD1 (6 bases). Trimming stripped 6 bases from V and 5 bases from J, with 13 bases between. Germline-derived CDR1 and CDR2 are SGHTA and FQGNSA. This CDR3 contains 14 residues. The CDR3 spells CASSYTGYTGELFF. CDR3 in DNA: TGTGCCAGCAGTTACACAGGGTATACCGGGGAGCTGTTTTTT.

The chain joins TRBV19 to TRBJ1-5, with D unclear. Between the trimmed V and J ends, which lost 3 bases and 5 bases, there was a span of 11 bases. The CDR3 length is 14 residues. The germline V gene has CDR1 LNHDA and CDR2 SQIVND (reference sequence). The CDR3: CASSIVREDQPQHF. In nucleotides, the CDR3 is TGTGCCAGTAGTATTGTAAGGGAGGATCAGCCCCAGCATTTT.

This clone was seen at least ten times. The chain joins TRBV7-2 to TRBJ1-2, with a weak D call TRBD1 (6 bases). Trimming left V 4 bases short and J 4 bases short, with 10 bases between. The CDR3 contains 13 residues. Germline CDR1 and CDR2: SGHTA and FQGNSA. The CDR3 reads CASSSQGTYGYTF. The CDR3 nucleotides read TGTGCCAGCAGCTCCCAGGGGACCTATGGCTACACCTTC.

The genes are TRBV28 and TRBJ1-1, with TRBD1 matching 8 bases. From germline, CDR1 is MDHEN and CDR2 SYDVKM. The CDR3 is 15 amino acids. The V and J ends lost 4 bases and 2 bases, in that order; junction bases with no gene match: 6. The CDR3 loop reads CASSSGQGGNTEAFF. CDR3 coding DNA: TGTGCCAGCAGTTCCGGACAGGGAGGTAACACTGAAGCTTTCTTT.

The chain uses TRBV4-2 and TRBJ2-7; D is possibly TRBD2 (6 bases). V gave up 4 bases and J gave up 5 bases, with 18 bases separating them. Germline CDR1 and CDR2: LGHNA and YNFKEQ. This CDR3 comprises 15 residues. In DNA form, the CDR3 reads TGTGCCAGCAGCCGAACGGGACTTAACGGGAACGAGCAGTACTTC. Protein product: CASSRTGLNGNEQYF.

This clone came up once. The chain uses TRBV2 and TRBJ1-6; D unresolved. Germline CDR1 and CDR2: SNHLY and FYNNEI. Trimming cost V 5 bases and J 5 bases, with 7 bases left between them. The CDR3 loop spans 13 amino acids. The CDR3 loop is CASSTDNNSPLHF. The CDR3 DNA sequence: TGTGCCAGCAGTACCGATAATAATTCACCCCTCCACTTT. The full variable domain, rest sourced from reference TRBV2 and TRBJ1-6, is EPEVTQTPSHQVTQMGQEVILRCVPISNHLYFYWYRQILGQKVEFLVSFYNNEISEKSEIFDDQFSVERPDGSNFTLKIRSTKLEDSAMYFCASSTDNNSPLHFGNGTRLTVT.

This chain links TRBV6-6 with TRBJ1-6, with TRBD1 identical over 8 bases. The CDR3 spans 13 residues. Looked up from germline, CDR1 is MNHNY and CDR2 is SVGAGI (reference sequence). The V gene end was trimmed by 10 bases and the J gene end by 8 bases; junction bases not matched to a gene: 7. CDR3 bases: TGTGCCACTTCAGGGGGCCCGTATTCACCCCTCCACTTT. This sequence encodes CATSGGPYSPLHF.

The V gene is TRBV7-2, the J gene TRBJ1-1; D uncertain. This CDR3 region has 13 residues. The germline gives CDR1 SGHTA, CDR2 FQGNSA. With 4 bases removed from V and 5 bases from J, the gap between germline ends came to 11 bases. The chain's CDR3 is CASSYLRATEAFF. As DNA, the CDR3 is TGTGCCAGCAGCTACCTTCGGGCGACTGAAGCTTTCTTT.

The chain uses TRBV3-1 (or the pseudogene TRBV3-2) and TRBJ1-2; 7 bases are shared with TRBD1. CDR1 and CDR2 from the germline V gene are LGHDT and YNNKEL (reference sequence). The CDR3 is 14 amino acids. J gave up 1 base and V 2 bases, and 1 base lay outside the gene matches. CDR3 nucleotides: TGTGCCAGCAGCCAACAGGGGGATAACTATGGCTACACCTTC. As protein: CASSQQGDNYGYTF.

The chain joins TRBV9 to TRBJ1-2; 7 bases match TRBD1. Germline V gene lookup returns CDR1 SGDLS and CDR2 YYNGEE. The V segment lost 0 bases and the J segment 5 bases; nucleotides outside the gene matches: 4. The CDR3 has 14 residues. This chain's CDR3 is CASSVGGTEYGYTF. CDR3 coding DNA: TGTGCCAGCAGCGTAGGAGGGACAGAATATGGCTACACCTTC. Full variable domain (rest looked up from reference TRBV9 and TRBJ1-2): DSGVTQTPKHLITATGQRVTLRCSPRSGDLSVYWYQQSLDQGLQFLIQYYNGEERAKGNILERFSAQQFPDLHSELNLSSLELGDSALYFCASSVGGTEYGYTFGSGTRLTVV.

The chain recombines TRBV5-4 with TRBJ2-3; 7 nucleotides line up with TRBD1. There are 16 residues in the CDR3. Germline V lookup: CDR1 SGHNT, CDR2 YYREEE (reference sequence). Losses at the gene ends were 2 bases for V and 1 base for J; bases not matched to a gene: 7. CDR3 nucleotides: TGTGCCAGCAGCTTTAATACAGGGGTCGGCACAGATACGCAGTATTTT. Encoded protein: CASSFNTGVGTDTQYF.

This chain connects TRBV5-1 to TRBJ2-3; 11 bases are shared with TRBD2. The CDR3 consists of 20 residues. V lost 0 bases, J lost 4 bases, and 16 bases stayed unmatched. Per germline, CDR1 SGHRS and CDR2 YFSETQ. The CDR3 region is CASSLAVLAGARTTADTQYF. DNA for the CDR3: TGCGCCAGCAGCTTGGCCGTACTAGCGGGGGCCCGAACTACCGCAGATACGCAGTATTTT.